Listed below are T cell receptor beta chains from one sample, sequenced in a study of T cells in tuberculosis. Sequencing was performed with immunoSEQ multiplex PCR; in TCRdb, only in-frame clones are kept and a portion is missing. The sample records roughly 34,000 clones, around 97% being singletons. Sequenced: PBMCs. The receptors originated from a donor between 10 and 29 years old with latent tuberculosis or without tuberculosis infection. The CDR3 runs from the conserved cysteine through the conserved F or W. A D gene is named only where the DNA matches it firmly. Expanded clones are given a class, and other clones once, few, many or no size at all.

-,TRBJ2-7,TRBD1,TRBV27,TGTGCCAGCAGTTTATTAAGGACAGCAAGGGGGCTTGAGCAGTACTTC,CASSLLRTARGLEQYF
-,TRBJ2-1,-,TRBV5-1,TGCGCCAGCAGCTTGGCCGGGTACCTGACCAATGAGCAGTTCTTC,CASSLAGYLTNEQFF
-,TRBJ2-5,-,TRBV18,TGTGCCAGCTCAGCGACAGGAGGAGAGACCCAGTACTTC,CASSATGGETQYF
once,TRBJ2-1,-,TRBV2,TGTGCCAGGGTAACAGCCAGCAATGAGCAGTTCTTC,CARVTASNEQFF
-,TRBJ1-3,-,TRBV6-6,TGTGCCAGCAGTTACTGGAGCATCTCTGGAAACACCATATATTTT,CASSYWSISGNTIYF
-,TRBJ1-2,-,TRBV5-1,TGCGCCAGCAGCGTTTTACAGGGTTCCGGCTATGGCTACACCTTC,CASSVLQGSGYGYTF
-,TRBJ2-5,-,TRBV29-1,TGCAGCGCTGCCGCGACAGCCCAAGAGACCCAGTACTTC,CSAAATAQETQYF
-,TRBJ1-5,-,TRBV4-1,TGCGCCAGCAGCCGGGTGGGCTACAGCAATCAGCCCCAGCATTTT,CASSRVGYSNQPQHF
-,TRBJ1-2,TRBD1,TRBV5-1,TGCGCCAGCAGCCCCACAGGGGTCAACTATGGCTACACCTTC,CASSPTGVNYGYTF
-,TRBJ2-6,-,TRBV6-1,TGTGCCAGCAGTGAACACTCTGGGGCCAACGTCCTGACTTTC,CASSEHSGANVLTF
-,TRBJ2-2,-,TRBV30,TGTGCCTGGAGCATAGGGGGAACCGGCGGGGAGCTGTTTTTT,CAWSIGGTGGELFF
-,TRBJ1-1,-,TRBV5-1,TGCGCCAGCAGCTTGTCGGCAGGGCCTGAAGCTTTCTTT,CASSLSAGPEAFF
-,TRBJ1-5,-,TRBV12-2,TGTGCAAGTCGCTTTGGCCCCCGGGGTGTATGCACCCGCAATCAGCCCCAGCATTTT,CASRFGPRGVCTRNQPQHF
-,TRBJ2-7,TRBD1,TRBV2,TGTGCCAGCGCCTTCCCGAAGCCCTCAGGGGGCGAGCAGTACTTC,CASAFPKPSGGEQYF